This is a list of T cell receptor beta chains from one sample in a study of blood T cell repertoires in COVID-19. Using immunoSEQ multiplex PCR, the repertoire was profiled, and TCRdb retains in-frame clones only, with some absent. This table holds about 35,000 clones, approximately 90% found once. The specimen was peripheral blood. The receptors come from a man between 50 and 59 years old with active COVID-19. Each CDR3 is given with its conserved first and last residue. The order of the fields is clone size, V gene, D gene, J gene, CDR3 DNA, CDR3 protein. D genes are given only for firm matches. For some rows the clone size is stated as once, few or many, or as a class when expanded; others skip it.

few	TRBV2	TRBD1	TRBJ1-1	TGTGCCAGCAGAGACAGGGGGAACACTGAAGCTTTCTTT	CASRDRGNTEAFF
.	TRBV7-2	.	TRBJ2-7	TGTGCCAGCAGCTCAGGGGTGGGCGAGCAGTACTTC	CASSSGVGEQYF
.	TRBV7-8	TRBD2	TRBJ2-5	TGTGCCAGCACCTCGGGACTAGCAGAAGAGACCCAGTACTTC	CASTSGLAEETQYF
.	TRBV6-6	TRBD2	TRBJ2-3	TGTGCCAGCCGTCTAGCGGGACCCACAGATACGCAGTATTTT	CASRLAGPTDTQYF
once	TRBV27	TRBD2	TRBJ2-3	TGTGCCAGCAGTTTTTGCGGGGGGGAAACAACAGATACGCAGTATTTT	CASSFCGGETTDTQYF
.	TRBV6-5	TRBD1	TRBJ1-2	TGTGCCAGCAGTAACAGGGGTTCCAATGGCTACACCTTC	CASSNRGSNGYTF
few	TRBV2	TRBD1	TRBJ2-7	TGTGCCAGCACTGATCTTGGGACAGTCCATATCAACTCCTACGAGCAGTACTTC	CASTDLGTVHINSYEQYF
.	TRBV18	.	TRBJ1-5	TGTGCCAGCTCACCCCCCCAGGGCCAGCCCCAGCATTTT	CASSPPQGQPQHF
.	TRBV5-4	TRBD2	TRBJ2-7	TGTGCCAGCAGCTTGGGGCTAGCGGGAGACGAGCAGTACTTC	CASSLGLAGDEQYF
.	TRBV3-1/TRBV3-2	.	TRBJ2-1	TGTGCCAGCAGCCAAGATGGGAGGCGGAGCTCCTACAATGAGCAGTTCTTC	CASSQDGRRSSYNEQFF
.	TRBV9	TRBD2	TRBJ2-1	TGTGCCAGCAGCGCGGGACTAGCGGGGGGGCCGCGGAATGAGCAGTTCTTC	CASSAGLAGGPRNEQFF
.	TRBV27	TRBD2	TRBJ2-1	TGTGCCAGCAGTTTGGGGGGGACTATACTTTTTCATGAGCAGTTCTTC	CASSLGGTILFHEQFF
.	TRBV4-2	TRBD2	TRBJ2-3	TGTGCCAGCAGTGGGGCTAGCGGGAGGGGAGAAGATACGCAGTATTTT	CASSGASGRGEDTQYF
.	TRBV5-1	.	TRBJ2-5	TGCGCCAGCAGCCCCGGGACCCTGGGGGGAACCCAGTACTTC	CASSPGTLGGTQYF
.	TRBV5-1	.	TRBJ2-2	TGCGCCAGCCACGGGGGATTGAACACCGGGGAGCTGTTTTTT	CASHGGLNTGELFF
.	TRBV18	TRBD2	TRBJ2-1	TGTGCCAGCTCACCGGGACTAGTCGATGAGCAGTTCTTC	CASSPGLVDEQFF
once	TRBV3-1/TRBV3-2	.	TRBJ2-7	TGTGCCAGCAGCCTTGGGAGGTACGAGCAGTACTTC	CASSLGRYEQYF
.	TRBV6-5	.	TRBJ2-3	TGTGCCAGCAGTCGGACAGATACGCAGTATTTT	CASSRTDTQYF
.	TRBV19	TRBD2	TRBJ2-7	TGTGCCAGTACCGCAAAGGGGCTAGCGGGCAGCTACGAGCAGTACTTC	CASTAKGLAGSYEQYF
.	TRBV6-1	TRBD1	TRBJ2-3	TGTGCCAGCAGCGAAGGGGGCGATACGCAGTATTTT	CASSEGGDTQYF
.	TRBV6-5	TRBD1	TRBJ1-6	TGTGCCAGCAGTATACAGGGGAGCGGAGTTTCACCCCTCCACTTT	CASSIQGSGVSPLHF
.	TRBV3-1/TRBV3-2	.	TRBJ2-1	TGTGCCAGCAGCCAAGCGACTCGCTCCTACAATGAGCAGTTCTTC	CASSQATRSYNEQFF
.	TRBV6-4	TRBD1	TRBJ1-5	TGTGCCAGCAGTGACTCGGGACCCCGGGACAGTCATCAGCCCCAGCATTTT	CASSDSGPRDSHQPQHF
once	TRBV30	.	TRBJ1-1	TGTGCCTGGAACGGGGAGAACACTGAAGCTTTCTTT	CAWNGENTEAFF
few	TRBV25-1	TRBD1	TRBJ2-7	TGTGCCAGCAGTAGCTACAGGGGGCAGTACTTC	CASSSYRGQYF
.	TRBV5-1	.	TRBJ1-1	TGCGCCAGCAGCACCGGTCTCCGGGTCACTGAAGCTTTCTTT	CASSTGLRVTEAFF
.	TRBV10-3	TRBD2	TRBJ2-3	TGTGCCATCAGTGATTCGGGCGGGAGGGCCTCGGATACGCAGTATTTT	CAISDSGGRASDTQYF
few	TRBV6-4	TRBD2	TRBJ2-3	TGTGCCAGCAGTCCCAGCGGGGGGGCCGCAGATACGCAGTATTTT	CASSPSGGAADTQYF
.	TRBV4-3	.	TRBJ2-6	TGCGCCAGCAGCCAAGAGGTAGGGGTAGCCAACGTCCTGACTTTC	CASSQEVGVANVLTF
.	TRBV6-5	.	TRBJ2-3	TGTGCCAGCACCTCACCGAGGGAGTGGACAGATACGCAGTATTTT	CASTSPREWTDTQYF
few	TRBV6-5	.	TRBJ1-1	TGTGCCAGCAGGTGGGGGCCTGAAGCTTTCTTT	CASRWGPEAFF
.	TRBV18	TRBD1	TRBJ2-7	TGTGCCAGCTCTCGGACAGGGGGTGCTGACTCCTACGAGCAGTACTTC	CASSRTGGADSYEQYF
once	TRBV29-1	TRBD1	TRBJ2-7	TGCAGCGCTTCCGGGACAGGGTATGGCGAGCAGTACTTC	CSASGTGYGEQYF
.	TRBV30	TRBD2	TRBJ2-1	TGTGCCTGGAGTGCAAGCGGACTAGCAGCCTACAATGAGCAGTTCTTC	CAWSASGLAAYNEQFF
.	TRBV5-1	.	TRBJ2-7	TGCGCCAGCAGCTTGAAATCTTTCGGCTACGAGCAGTACTTC	CASSLKSFGYEQYF
.	TRBV9	.	TRBJ2-3	TGTGCCAGCAGCCCTTCAGGACTTAAAGGGGATACGCAGTATTTT	CASSPSGLKGDTQYF
.	TRBV30	.	TRBJ1-4	TGTGCCTGGAGTGGAGGGCTAGGGGAAAAACTGTTTTTT	CAWSGGLGEKLFF
.	TRBV7-3	.	TRBJ2-3	TGTGCCAGCAGCTTATGGGACTCAGGGCCAGATACGCAGTATTTT	CASSLWDSGPDTQYF
.	TRBV4-2	TRBD1	TRBJ1-2	TGTGCCAGCAGCCAAGGAACTGCAGGGGGCGGCTACACCTTC	CASSQGTAGGGYTF
.	TRBV27	.	TRBJ2-2	TGTGCCAGCAGAAAAGGGAGAAACACCGGGGAGCTGTTTTTT	CASRKGRNTGELFF
once	TRBV5-6	TRBD1	TRBJ1-1	TGTGCCAGCAGCGGAGGACAGGGGGCGTGGGCTGAAGCTTTCTTT	CASSGGQGAWAEAFF
.	TRBV14	.	TRBJ2-7	TGTGCCAGCAGCCGCAGCGGAAGCTCCTACGAGCAGTACTTC	CASSRSGSSYEQYF
.	TRBV29-1	TRBD2	TRBJ2-2	TGCAGCGTTGACAAGGGACTAGCGGGGACCGGGGAGCTGTTTTTT	CSVDKGLAGTGELFF
.	TRBV27	TRBD1	TRBJ2-4	TGTGCCAGCAGTTTACGGACAGGAGGCAAAAACATTCAGTACTTC	CASSLRTGGKNIQYF
.	TRBV5-4	TRBD1	TRBJ1-1	TGTGCCAGCAGCGCCGGACAGGGGGCCCTGAACACTGAAGCTTTCTTT	CASSAGQGALNTEAFF
.	TRBV2	.	TRBJ2-6	TGTGCCAGCAGTGGGACCTTCGGGACACCGATATCCTCTGGGGCCAACGTCCTGACTTTC	CASSGTFGTPISSGANVLTF
.	TRBV29-1	.	TRBJ1-1	TGCAGCGTAGCTCTGGGGGGGAACACTGAAGCTTTCTTT	CSVALGGNTEAFF
.	TRBV7-8	TRBD2	TRBJ2-5	TGTGCCAGCAGCTTGCTAGCGGGAACCCAAGAGACCCAGTACTTC	CASSLLAGTQETQYF
.	TRBV10-3	TRBD2	TRBJ2-2	TGTGCCATCTCGGGACTAGCGGGGGTGGCCGGGGAGCTGTTTTTT	CAISGLAGVAGELFF
.	TRBV6-5	.	TRBJ1-6	TGTGCCAGTAAAGACAGTTATAATTCACCCCTCCACTTT	CASKDSYNSPLHF
.	TRBV21-1	.	TRBJ2-1	TGTGCCAGCAGCGCCCGGGACAGCAGGAAATACAATGAGCAGTTCTTC	CASSARDSRKYNEQFF